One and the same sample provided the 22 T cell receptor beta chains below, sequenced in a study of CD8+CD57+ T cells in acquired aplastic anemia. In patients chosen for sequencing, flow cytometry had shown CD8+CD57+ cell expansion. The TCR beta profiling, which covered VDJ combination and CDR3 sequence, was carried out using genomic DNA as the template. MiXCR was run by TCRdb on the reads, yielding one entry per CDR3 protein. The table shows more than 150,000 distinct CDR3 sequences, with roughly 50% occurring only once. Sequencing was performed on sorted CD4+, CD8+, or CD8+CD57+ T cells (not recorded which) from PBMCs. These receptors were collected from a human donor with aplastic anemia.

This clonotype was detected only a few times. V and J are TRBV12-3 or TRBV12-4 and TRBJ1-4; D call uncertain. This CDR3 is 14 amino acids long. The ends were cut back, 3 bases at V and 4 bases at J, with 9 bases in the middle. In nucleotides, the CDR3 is TGTGCCAGCAGTTTCTTGAGAGATAATGAAAAACTGTTTTTT. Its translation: CASSFLRDNEKLFF.

The CDR3 DNA sequence: TGTGCCAGCTTAAACCGGGACCACCTATTACCCCAGTACTTC. Amino acid sequence: CASLNRDHLLPQYF. The V call is TRBV5-8, the J call TRBJ2-5; either TRBD1 or TRBD2 may supply D (5 bases each). The CDR3 loop spans 14 amino acids. Germline lookup yields CDR1 SGHTS and CDR2 YDEGEE. The V and J ends lost 7 bases and 9 bases respectively, with 22 bases between them.

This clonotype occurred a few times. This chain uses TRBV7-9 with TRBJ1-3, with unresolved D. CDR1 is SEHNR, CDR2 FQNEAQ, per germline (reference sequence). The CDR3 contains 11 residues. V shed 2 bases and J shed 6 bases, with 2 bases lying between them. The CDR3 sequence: CASSLSNTIYF. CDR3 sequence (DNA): TGTGCCAGCAGCTTATCAAACACCATATATTTT. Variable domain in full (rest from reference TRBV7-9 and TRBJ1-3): DTGVSQNPRHKITKRGQNVTFRCDPISEHNRLYWYRQTLGQGPEFLTYFQNEAQLEKSRLLSDRFSAERPKGSFSTLEIQRTEQGDSAMYLCASSLSNTIYFGEGSWLTVV.

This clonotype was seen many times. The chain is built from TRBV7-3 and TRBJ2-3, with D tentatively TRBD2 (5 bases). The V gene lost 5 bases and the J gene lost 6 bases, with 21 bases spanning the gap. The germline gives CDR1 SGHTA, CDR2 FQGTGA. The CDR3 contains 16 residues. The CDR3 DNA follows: TGTGCCAGCAGCGCGACAACTAGTTTTGCTGGGGATACGCAGTATTTT. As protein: CASSATTSFAGDTQYF.

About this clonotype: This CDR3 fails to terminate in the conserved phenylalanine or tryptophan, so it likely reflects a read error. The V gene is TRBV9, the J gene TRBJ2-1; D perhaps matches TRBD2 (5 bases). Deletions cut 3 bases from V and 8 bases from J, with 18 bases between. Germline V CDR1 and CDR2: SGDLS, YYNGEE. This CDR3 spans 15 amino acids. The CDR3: CASSATPMMGDEQFS. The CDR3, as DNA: TGTGCCAGCAGCGCGACCCCAATGATGGGAGATGAGCAGTTCTCC.

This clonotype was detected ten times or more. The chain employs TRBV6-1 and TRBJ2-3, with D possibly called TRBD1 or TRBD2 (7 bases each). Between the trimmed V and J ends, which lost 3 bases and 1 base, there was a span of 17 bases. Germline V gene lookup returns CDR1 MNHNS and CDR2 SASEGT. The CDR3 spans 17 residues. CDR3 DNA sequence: TGTGCCAGCAGTGACACCCCAGGGGGGGCGGGCACAGATACGCAGTATTTT. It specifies CASSDTPGGAGTDTQYF.

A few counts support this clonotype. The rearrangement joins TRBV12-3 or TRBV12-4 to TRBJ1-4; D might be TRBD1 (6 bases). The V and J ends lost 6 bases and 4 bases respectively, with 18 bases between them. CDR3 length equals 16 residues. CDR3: CASRKRGGQINEKLFF. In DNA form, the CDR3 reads TGTGCCAGCAGAAAAAGGGGGGGACAAATTAATGAAAAACTGTTTTTT.

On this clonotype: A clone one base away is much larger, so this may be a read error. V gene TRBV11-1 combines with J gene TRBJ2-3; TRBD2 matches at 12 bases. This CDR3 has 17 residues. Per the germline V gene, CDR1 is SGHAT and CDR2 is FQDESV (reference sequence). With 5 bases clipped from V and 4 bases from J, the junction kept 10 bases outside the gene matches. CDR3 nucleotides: TGTGCCAGCAGCCCAGGGGCTAGCGGGGGGGCATCAGATACGCAGTATTTT. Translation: CASSPGASGGASDTQYF.

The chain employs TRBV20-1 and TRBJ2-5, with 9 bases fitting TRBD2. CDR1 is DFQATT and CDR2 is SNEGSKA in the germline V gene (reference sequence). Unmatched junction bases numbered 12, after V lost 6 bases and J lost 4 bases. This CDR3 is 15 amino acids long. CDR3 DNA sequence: TGCAGTGCGCGAGGCGCGGGGGGGCCTGTAGAGACCCAGTACTTC. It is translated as CSARGAGGPVETQYF.

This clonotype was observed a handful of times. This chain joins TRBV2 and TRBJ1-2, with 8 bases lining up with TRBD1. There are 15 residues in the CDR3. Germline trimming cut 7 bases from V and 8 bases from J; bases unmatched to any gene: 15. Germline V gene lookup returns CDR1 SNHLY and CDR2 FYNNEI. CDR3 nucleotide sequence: TGTGCCAGCACCCAGATCGGACAGGGCGGTGACGGCTACACCTTC. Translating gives CASTQIGQGGDGYTF.

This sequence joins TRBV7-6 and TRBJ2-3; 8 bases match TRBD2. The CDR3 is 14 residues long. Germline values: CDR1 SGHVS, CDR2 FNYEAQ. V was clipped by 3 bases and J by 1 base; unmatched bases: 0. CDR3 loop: CASSFSGGTDTQYF. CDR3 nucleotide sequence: TGTGCCAGCAGCTTTAGCGGGGGCACAGATACGCAGTATTTT.

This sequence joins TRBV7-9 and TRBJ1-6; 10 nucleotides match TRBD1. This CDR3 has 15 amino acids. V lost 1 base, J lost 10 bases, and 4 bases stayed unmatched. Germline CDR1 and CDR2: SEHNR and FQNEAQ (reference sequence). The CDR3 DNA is TGTGCCAGCAGCTTAGACGGGACAGGGGTCTCACCCCTCCACTTT. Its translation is CASSLDGTGVSPLHF.

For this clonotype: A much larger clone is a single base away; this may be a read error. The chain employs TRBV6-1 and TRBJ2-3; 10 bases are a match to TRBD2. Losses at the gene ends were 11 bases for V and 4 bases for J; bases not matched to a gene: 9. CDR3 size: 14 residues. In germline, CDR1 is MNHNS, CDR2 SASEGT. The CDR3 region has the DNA TGTGCCGGCATGGGGCTAGCGGGGGCAGATACGCAGTATTTT. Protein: CAGMGLAGADTQYF.

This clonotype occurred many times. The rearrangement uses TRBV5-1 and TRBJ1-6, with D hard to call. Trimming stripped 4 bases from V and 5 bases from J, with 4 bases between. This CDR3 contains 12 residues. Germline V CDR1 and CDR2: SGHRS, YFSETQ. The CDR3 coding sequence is TGCGCCAGCAGCATCGATAATTCACCCCTCCACTTT. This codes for CASSIDNSPLHF.

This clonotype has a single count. DNA for the CDR3: TGCAGTGCTAGGGACGGCAGAGATACGCAGTATTTT. This sequence encodes CSARDGRDTQYF. This chain uses TRBV20-1 with TRBJ2-3; no clear D gene. This CDR3 region has 12 residues. Germline V gene data show CDR1 as DFQATT and CDR2 as SNEGSKA (reference sequence). V was shortened by 3 bases and J by 5 bases, with 9 bases between the two germline ends.

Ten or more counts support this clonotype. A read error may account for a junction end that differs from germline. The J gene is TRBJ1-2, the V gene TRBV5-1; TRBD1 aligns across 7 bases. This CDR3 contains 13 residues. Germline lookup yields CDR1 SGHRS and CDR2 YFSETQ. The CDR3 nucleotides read TGTGCCAGCAGCCCGACAGGGAACTATGGCTACACCTTC. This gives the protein CASSPTGNYGYTF.

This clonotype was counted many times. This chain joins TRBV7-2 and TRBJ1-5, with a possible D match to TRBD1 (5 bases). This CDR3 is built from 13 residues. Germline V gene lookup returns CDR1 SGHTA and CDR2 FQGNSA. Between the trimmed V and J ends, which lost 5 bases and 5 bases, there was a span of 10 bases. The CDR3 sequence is CASSLTRDQPQHF. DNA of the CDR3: TGTGCCAGCAGCCTCACCAGGGATCAGCCCCAGCATTTT. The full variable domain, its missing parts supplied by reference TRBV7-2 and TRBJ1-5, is GAGVSQSPSNKVTEKGKDVELRCDPISGHTALYWYRQSLGQGLEFLIYFQGNSAPDKSGLPSDRFSAERTGGSVSTLTIQRTQQEDSAVYLCASSLTRDQPQHFGDGTRLSIL.

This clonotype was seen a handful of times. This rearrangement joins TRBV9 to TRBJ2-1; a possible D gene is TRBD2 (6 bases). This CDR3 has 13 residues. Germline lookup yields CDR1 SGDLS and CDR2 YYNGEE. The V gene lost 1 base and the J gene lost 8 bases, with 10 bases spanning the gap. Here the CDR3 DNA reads TGTGCCAGCAGCGTAACAGGAGGGGATGAGCAGTTCTTC. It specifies CASSVTGGDEQFF.

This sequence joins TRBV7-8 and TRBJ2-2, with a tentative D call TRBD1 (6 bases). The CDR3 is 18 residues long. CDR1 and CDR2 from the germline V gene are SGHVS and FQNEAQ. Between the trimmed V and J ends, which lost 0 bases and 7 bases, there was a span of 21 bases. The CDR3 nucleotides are TGTGCCAGCAGCTTAGCGGTGGGTGGGACATTAATAGACGGGGAGCTGTTTTTT. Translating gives CASSLAVGGTLIDGELFF.

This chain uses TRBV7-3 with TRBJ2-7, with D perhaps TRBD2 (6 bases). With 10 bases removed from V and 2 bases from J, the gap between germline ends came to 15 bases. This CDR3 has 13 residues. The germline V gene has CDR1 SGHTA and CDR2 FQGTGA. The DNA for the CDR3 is TGTGCCAAACCGGACTATCGAGCCTACGAGCAGTACTTC. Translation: CAKPDYRAYEQYF.

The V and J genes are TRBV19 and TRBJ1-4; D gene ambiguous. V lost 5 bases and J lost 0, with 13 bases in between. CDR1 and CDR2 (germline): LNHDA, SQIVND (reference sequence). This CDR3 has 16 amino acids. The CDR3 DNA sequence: TGTGCCAGTAGTGACCACTGGGGAACAACTAATGAAAAACTGTTTTTT. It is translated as CASSDHWGTTNEKLFF.

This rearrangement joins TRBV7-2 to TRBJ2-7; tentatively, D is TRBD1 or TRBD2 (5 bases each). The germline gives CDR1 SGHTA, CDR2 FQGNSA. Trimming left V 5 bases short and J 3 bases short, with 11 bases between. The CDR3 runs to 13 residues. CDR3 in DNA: TGTGCCAGCAGCACCGGGACGGACTACGAGCAGTACTTC. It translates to CASSTGTDYEQYF.